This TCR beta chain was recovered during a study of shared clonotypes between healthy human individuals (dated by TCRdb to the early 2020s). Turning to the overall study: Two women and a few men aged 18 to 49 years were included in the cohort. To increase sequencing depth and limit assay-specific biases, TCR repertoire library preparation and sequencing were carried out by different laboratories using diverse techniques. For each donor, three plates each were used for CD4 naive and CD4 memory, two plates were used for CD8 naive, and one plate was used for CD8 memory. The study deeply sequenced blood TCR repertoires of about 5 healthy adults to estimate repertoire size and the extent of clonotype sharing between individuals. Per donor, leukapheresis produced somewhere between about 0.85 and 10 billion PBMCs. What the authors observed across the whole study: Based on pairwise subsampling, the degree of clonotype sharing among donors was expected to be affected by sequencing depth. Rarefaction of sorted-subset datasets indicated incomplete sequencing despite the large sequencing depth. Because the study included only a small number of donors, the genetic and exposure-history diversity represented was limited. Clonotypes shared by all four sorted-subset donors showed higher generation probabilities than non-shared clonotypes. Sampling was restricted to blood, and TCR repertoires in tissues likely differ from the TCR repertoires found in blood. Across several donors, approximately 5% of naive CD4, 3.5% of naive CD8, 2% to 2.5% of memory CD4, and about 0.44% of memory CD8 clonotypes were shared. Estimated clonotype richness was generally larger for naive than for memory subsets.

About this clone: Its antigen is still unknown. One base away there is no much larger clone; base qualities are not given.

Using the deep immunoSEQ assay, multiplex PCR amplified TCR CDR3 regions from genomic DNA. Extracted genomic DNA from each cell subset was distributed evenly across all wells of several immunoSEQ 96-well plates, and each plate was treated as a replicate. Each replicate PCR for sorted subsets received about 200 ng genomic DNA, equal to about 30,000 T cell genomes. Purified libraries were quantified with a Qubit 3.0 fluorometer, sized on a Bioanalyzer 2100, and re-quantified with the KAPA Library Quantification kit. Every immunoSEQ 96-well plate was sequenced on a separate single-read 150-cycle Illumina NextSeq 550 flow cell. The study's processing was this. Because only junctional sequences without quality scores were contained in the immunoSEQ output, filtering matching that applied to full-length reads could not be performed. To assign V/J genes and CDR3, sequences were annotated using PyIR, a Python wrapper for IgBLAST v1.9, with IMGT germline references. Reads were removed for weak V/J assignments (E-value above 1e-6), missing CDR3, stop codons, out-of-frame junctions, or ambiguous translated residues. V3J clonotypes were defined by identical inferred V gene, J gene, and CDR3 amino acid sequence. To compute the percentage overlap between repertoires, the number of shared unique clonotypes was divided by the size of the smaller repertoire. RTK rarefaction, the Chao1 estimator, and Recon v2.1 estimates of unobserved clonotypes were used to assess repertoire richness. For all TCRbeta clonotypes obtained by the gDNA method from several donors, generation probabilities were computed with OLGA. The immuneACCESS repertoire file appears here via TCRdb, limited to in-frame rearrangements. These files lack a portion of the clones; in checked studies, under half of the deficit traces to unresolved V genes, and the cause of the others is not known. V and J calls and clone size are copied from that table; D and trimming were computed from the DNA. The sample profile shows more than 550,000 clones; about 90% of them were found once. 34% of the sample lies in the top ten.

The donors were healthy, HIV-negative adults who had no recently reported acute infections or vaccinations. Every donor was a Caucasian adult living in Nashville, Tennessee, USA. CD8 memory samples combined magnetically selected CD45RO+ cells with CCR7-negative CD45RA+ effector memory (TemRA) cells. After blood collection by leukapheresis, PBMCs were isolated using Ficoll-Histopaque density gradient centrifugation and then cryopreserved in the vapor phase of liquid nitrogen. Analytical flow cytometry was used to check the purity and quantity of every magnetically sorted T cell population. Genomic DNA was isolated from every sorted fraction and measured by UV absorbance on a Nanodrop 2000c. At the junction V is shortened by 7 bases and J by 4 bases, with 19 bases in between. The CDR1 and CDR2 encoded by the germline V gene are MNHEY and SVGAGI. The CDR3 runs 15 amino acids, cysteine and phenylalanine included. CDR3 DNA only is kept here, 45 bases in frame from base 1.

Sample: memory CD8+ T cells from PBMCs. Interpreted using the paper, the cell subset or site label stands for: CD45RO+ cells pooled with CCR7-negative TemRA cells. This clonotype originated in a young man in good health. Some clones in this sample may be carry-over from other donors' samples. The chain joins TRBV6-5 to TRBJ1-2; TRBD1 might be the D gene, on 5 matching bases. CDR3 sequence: CASTEIPGTPYGYTF. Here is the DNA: TGTGCCAGCACCGAAATTCCAGGGACCCCCTATGGCTACACCTTC.